The 18 T cell receptor beta chains reported below all come from one sample, sequenced in a study of shared clonotypes between healthy human individuals. Sequenced by immunoSEQ multiplex PCR; TCRdb stores in-frame clones only, minus some. The sample has about 490,000 clones, approximately 81% seen once. Sequencing used PBMCs. Source of these receptors: a woman in her 40s in good health. Some clones in this sample may be carry-over from other donors' samples.

The chain has TRBV6-6 and TRBJ1-3, with D possibly being TRBD1 (5 bases). The germline gives CDR1 MNHNY, CDR2 SVGAGI (reference sequence). The CDR3 loop spans 15 amino acids. V lost 2 bases and J 2 bases, leaving 10 bases between the germline ends. CDR3 coding DNA: TGTGCCAGCAGTTACGTGAGGACACCTGGAAACACCATATATTTT. This codes for CASSYVRTPGNTIYF.

Concerning this clone itself: Being one base from a much bigger clone, this may be a read error. The rearrangement uses TRBV7-9 and TRBJ2-7, with 7 bases matching TRBD2. Germline values: CDR1 SEHNR, CDR2 FQNEAQ (reference sequence). The CDR3 extends over 15 amino acids. Trimming removed 5 bases from V and 0 bases from J; junction bases left unmatched: 7. CDR3 nucleotides: TGTGCCAGCAGCCCCGGACTAGTGTACTCCTACGAGCAGTACTTC. This encodes CASSPGLVYSYEQYF.

The sample holds a few counts of this clone. The V gene is TRBV6-1, the J gene TRBJ1-4; weak D call: TRBD1 (5 bases). The CDR3 is made up of 14 amino acids. CDR1 and CDR2 from the germline V gene are MNHNS and SASEGT. V was shortened by 5 bases and J by 8 bases, with 15 bases between the two germline ends. The DNA of the CDR3 is TGTGCCAGCAGTAAGGACATGATTGAAGAAAAACTGTTTTTT. This encodes CASSKDMIEEKLFF.

V gene TRBV5-1 combines with J gene TRBJ2-3; 16 bases agree with TRBD2. The junction had 4 bases not matched to a gene; V was cut back by 4 bases and J by 2 bases. This CDR3 contains 17 residues. Per germline, CDR1 SGHRS and CDR2 YFSETQ. CDR3 nucleotide sequence: TGCGCCAGCAGCGTGGGACTAGCGGGAGGGACCACAGATACGCAGTATTTT. It is translated as CASSVGLAGGTTDTQYF.

Worth noting for this clone: This sequence is one base from a far larger clone and is likely a read error. The CDR3 spells CASSPGSGNAIYF. The CDR3 DNA reads as TGTGCCAGCAGCCCCGGCTCTGGAAACGCCATATATTTT. The V gene is TRBV5-6, the J gene TRBJ1-3; no definite D call. Germline V gene data show CDR1 as SGHDT and CDR2 as YYEEEE. The CDR3 totals 13 residues.

The genes are TRBV5-3 and TRBJ2-7; no clear D gene. TRBV5-3 is recorded as an ORF, its role being uncertain. V gave up 0 bases and J gave up 3 bases, with 4 bases separating them. This CDR3 contains 12 residues. In DNA form, the CDR3 reads TGTGCCAGAAGCTTGGAGCACTACGAGCAGTACTTC. This encodes CARSLEHYEQYF.

The gene calls are TRBV18 and TRBJ2-1; 12 nucleotides line up with TRBD1. This CDR3 region has 18 residues. Germline CDR1 KGHSH, CDR2 LQKENI. V lost 2 bases, J lost 5 bases, and 10 bases stayed unmatched. DNA of the CDR3: TGTGCCAGCTCACCATGGGCTCCCGGGACAGGGGGCAACAATGAGCAGTTCTTC. Protein product: CASSPWAPGTGGNNEQFF.

Concerning this clone itself: The sample carries other DNA sequences with the same CDR3. This chain uses TRBV5-1 with TRBJ1-1; 8 positions agree with TRBD1. J gave up 0 bases and V 4 bases, and 2 bases lay outside the gene matches. In germline, CDR1 is SGHRS, CDR2 YFSETQ. The CDR3 is 14 residues long. The CDR3 reads CASSGQGMNTEAFF. The CDR3 DNA is TGCGCCAGCAGCGGACAGGGCATGAACACTGAAGCTTTCTTT.

The chain uses TRBV7-2 and TRBJ1-1; D gene uncertain. Germline CDR1 and CDR2: SGHTA and FQGNSA. The CDR3 contains 15 residues. The V gene lost 1 base and the J gene lost 0 bases, with 9 bases spanning the gap. The CDR3 is CASSLDRWVNTEAFF. CDR3 in DNA: TGTGCCAGCAGCTTAGATCGGTGGGTGAACACTGAAGCTTTCTTT.

V is TRBV27 and J is TRBJ2-7, with no clear D. This CDR3 has 14 amino acids. The germline gives CDR1 MNHEY, CDR2 SMNVEV (reference sequence). The V and J ends lost 10 bases and 2 bases respectively, with 18 bases between them. The CDR3 reads CATSEASSPYEQYF. The CDR3 DNA reads TGTGCCACCTCTGAGGCTAGTTCCCCCTACGAGCAGTACTTC.

The V gene is TRBV6-6, the J gene TRBJ2-7; 12 nucleotides agree with TRBD1. The CDR3 has 14 residues. Germline V gives CDR1 MNHNY, CDR2 SVGAGI (reference sequence). Trimming cost V 4 bases and J 9 bases; bases outside gene matches: 7. The DNA of the CDR3 is TGTGCCAGCAGTTGGGGACAGGGGGCTCCAACGCAGTACTTC. It yields the protein CASSWGQGAPTQYF.

The chain uses TRBV4-1 and TRBJ1-2, with unresolved D. The CDR3 is made up of 14 amino acids. V lost 0 bases to trimming and J lost 0 bases, with 5 bases between them. Germline V gives CDR1 MGHRA, CDR2 YSYEKL. CDR3 loop: CASSQEASNYGYTF. The CDR3 coding sequence is TGCGCCAGCAGCCAAGAAGCGTCTAACTATGGCTACACCTTC.

Remarks on this clone: A far larger clone is one base from this, pointing to a likely read error. The chain combines TRBV5-4 with TRBJ1-1; D ambiguous. Trimming shortened V by 4 bases and J by 3 bases, and 13 bases separated the two germline ends. The CDR3 length is 14 residues. Looked up from germline, CDR1 is SGHNT and CDR2 is YYREEE (reference sequence). In nucleotides, the CDR3 is TGTGCCAGCAGCAATATCGTGGCTGACACTGAAGCTTTCTTT. Its translation is CASSNIVADTEAFF.

The V call is TRBV18, the J call TRBJ1-1; 7 bases align to TRBD1. V lost 5 bases and J lost 3; bases outside the gene matches: 6. The CDR3 contains 14 residues. Germline values: CDR1 KGHSH, CDR2 LQKENI. CDR3 residues: CASSKGARDTEAFF. In DNA, the CDR3 is TGTGCCAGCTCAAAGGGGGCGCGGGACACTGAAGCTTTCTTT.

This chain joins TRBV28 and TRBJ2-3; 10 positions agree with TRBD1. Looked up from germline, CDR1 is MDHEN and CDR2 is SYDVKM. The CDR3 is 17 residues long. J was trimmed by 1 base and V by 4 bases; bases with no gene match: 8. The CDR3 DNA is TGTGCCAGCAGTTGGGCCGACAGGGGGCGAGGCACAGATACGCAGTATTTT. Its translation: CASSWADRGRGTDTQYF.

This chain uses TRBV25-1 with TRBJ1-5; D is perhaps TRBD1 (5 bases). The CDR3 loop spans 14 amino acids. V was cut by 3 bases and J by 4 bases, with 10 bases left in between. Germline V CDR1 and CDR2: MGHDK, SYGVNS. CDR3 loop: CASSEGQPNQPQHF. CDR3 nucleotides: TGTGCCAGCAGTGAGGGGCAGCCTAATCAGCCCCAGCATTTT.

This clone was detected only once. The chain links TRBV27 to TRBJ2-6, with D unresolved. The germline gives CDR1 MNHEY, CDR2 SMNVEV (reference sequence). With 0 bases removed from V and 0 bases from J, the gap between germline ends came to 12 bases. This CDR3 is built from 18 residues. The CDR3 nucleotides are TGTGCCAGCAGTTTATCAAGGGCCCCATTCTCTGGGGCCAACGTCCTGACTTTC. Encoded protein: CASSLSRAPFSGANVLTF.

Comments on this clone: The identical CDR3 is also encoded by other nucleotide sequences in the sample. The rearrangement joins TRBV28 to TRBJ2-6; perhaps TRBD1 as D (5 bases). This CDR3 region has 14 residues. Germline V gene data show CDR1 as MDHEN and CDR2 as SYDVKM. Trimming removed 5 bases from V and 1 base from J, with 6 bases in between. CDR3 region: CASSRGSGANVLTF. In nucleotides, the CDR3 is TGTGCCAGCAGTAGGGGTTCTGGGGCCAACGTCCTGACTTTC.